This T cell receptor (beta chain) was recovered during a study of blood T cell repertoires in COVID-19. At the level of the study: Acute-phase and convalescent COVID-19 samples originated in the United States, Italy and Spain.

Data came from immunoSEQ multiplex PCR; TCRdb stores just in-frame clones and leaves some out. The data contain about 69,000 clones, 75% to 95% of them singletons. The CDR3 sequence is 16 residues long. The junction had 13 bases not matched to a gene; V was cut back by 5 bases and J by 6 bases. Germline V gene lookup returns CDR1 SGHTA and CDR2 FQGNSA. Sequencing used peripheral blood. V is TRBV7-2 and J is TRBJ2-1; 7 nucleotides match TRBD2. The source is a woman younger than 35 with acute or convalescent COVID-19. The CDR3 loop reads CASSTQYSGMGNEQFF. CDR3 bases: TGTGCCAGCAGCACACAATACAGCGGGATGGGCAATGAGCAGTTCTTC.